The 17 T cell receptor beta chains listed next were all sequenced from one sample in a study of cytomegalovirus exposure and HLA in healthy donors. TCRdb keeps only in-frame clones here, not all; method: immunoSEQ multiplex PCR. The sample holds some 130,000 clones, approximately 84% seen once. Sequencing used PBMCs. Every receptor here comes from a young man in good health and CMV-seropositive.

This clone came up many times. The J gene is TRBJ2-7, the V gene TRBV15; maybe TRBD1 (7 bases). Deletions cut 0 bases from V and 4 bases from J, with 13 bases between. The CDR3 covers 15 residues. CDR1 is LNHNV, CDR2 YYDKDF, per germline (reference sequence). CDR3 DNA: TGTGCCACCAGCAGAGATCGTGCAGGGGGGTACGAGCAGTACTTC. This translates into CATSRDRAGGYEQYF. Together with reference TRBV15 and TRBJ2-7, the CDR3 gives the full variable domain: DAMVIQNPRYQVTQFGKPVTLSCSQTLNHNVMYWYQQKSSQAPKLLFHYYDKDFNNEADTPDNFQSRRPNTSFCFLDIRSPGLGDTAMYLCATSRDRAGGYEQYFGPGTRLTVT.

The chain is built from TRBV11-2 and TRBJ2-3; the match to TRBD1 covers 8 bases. J lost 5 bases, V lost 5 bases, and 9 bases had no gene match. This CDR3 has 15 amino acids. Per germline, CDR1 SGHAT and CDR2 FQNNGV. DNA for the CDR3: TGTGCCAGCAGCCCCGGACAGGGCTATGTAGATACGCAGTATTTT. It is translated as CASSPGQGYVDTQYF.

This clone was recorded once. The CDR3 bases are TGTGCCAGCAGCTTCACAATGAACACTGAAGCTTTCTTT. Residues: CASSFTMNTEAFF. The chain joins TRBV5-4 to TRBJ1-1; D call uncertain. Germline V gene sequence: CDR1 SGHNT, CDR2 YYREEE (reference sequence). V gave up 2 bases and J gave up 0 bases, with 5 bases separating them. The length of the CDR3 is 13 residues.

This chain connects TRBV5-6 to TRBJ2-1, with TRBD2 identical over 11 bases. CDR3 length: 15 residues. V trimming: 4 bases; J trimming: 5 bases; junction bases outside the gene matches: 5. Germline V lookup: CDR1 SGHDT, CDR2 YYEEEE. Here the CDR3 DNA reads TGTGCCAGCAGCCCGGGACTAGCGGAGGACAATGAGCAGTTCTTC. It translates to CASSPGLAEDNEQFF.

This chain connects TRBV6-6 to TRBJ2-1, with D unresolved. The ends were cut back, 0 bases at V and 0 bases at J, with 6 bases in the middle. CDR3 length: 15 amino acids. Germline loops: CDR1 MNHNY, CDR2 SVGAGI (reference sequence). In DNA form, the CDR3 reads TGTGCCAGCAGTTACTCGATACACTCCTACAATGAGCAGTTCTTC. It translates to CASSYSIHSYNEQFF.

The chain couples TRBV11-2 to TRBJ1-1, with 10 bases identical to TRBD1. Germline CDR1 SGHAT, CDR2 FQNNGV. Trimming took 5 bases from V and 0 from J; bases not matched to a gene: 9. The CDR3 is 17 residues long. This chain's CDR3 is CASSRTGTGVVNTEAFF. CDR3 nucleotides: TGTGCCAGCAGCCGCACCGGGACAGGGGTAGTGAACACTGAAGCTTTCTTT.

The V gene is TRBV5-4, the J gene TRBJ1-2, with 9 bases that match TRBD1. There are 15 residues in the CDR3. CDR1 SGHNT and CDR2 YYREEE come from the germline V gene (reference sequence). Losses at the gene ends were 3 bases for V and 4 bases for J; bases not matched to a gene: 7. The CDR3 loop is CASSSNRGRVYGYTF. CDR3 nucleotides: TGTGCCAGCAGCTCAAACAGGGGGCGGGTCTATGGCTACACCTTC.

The chain uses TRBV19 and TRBJ1-2; TRBD1 aligns across 7 bases. The trim removed 5 bases at V and 0 bases at J, leaving 9 bases unmatched. The length of the CDR3 is 16 residues. CDR1 is LNHDA and CDR2 is SQIVND in the germline V gene (reference sequence). The chain's CDR3 is CASSAGQADPNYGYTF. The CDR3 nucleotides are TGTGCCAGTAGTGCCGGACAGGCAGATCCTAACTATGGCTACACCTTC.

This clone was seen a single time. The CDR3 bases are TGTGCCAGCAGCTTAGGGATTGCGGAGTCGGCAGAGACCCAGTACTTC. Amino acid sequence: CASSLGIAESAETQYF. This chain links TRBV7-9 with TRBJ2-5; D call uncertain. Germline V gene lookup returns CDR1 SEHNR and CDR2 FQNEAQ (reference sequence). There are 16 residues in the CDR3. V lost 1 base to trimming and J lost 4 bases, with 16 bases between them.

Notes on this clone: This CDR3 is also generated by other DNA sequences in the sample. This rearrangement joins TRBV5-1 to TRBJ2-7; TRBD1 matches at 7 bases. V shed 0 bases, J shed 1 base, and the junction held 4 bases outside the gene matches. The germline V gene has CDR1 SGHRS and CDR2 YFSETQ. The CDR3 sequence is 15 residues long. CDR3 amino acids: CASSLGGTASYEQYF. The CDR3 bases are TGCGCCAGCAGCTTGGGTGGGACAGCTTCCTACGAGCAGTACTTC. Based on the CDR3 plus reference TRBV5-1 and TRBJ2-7, the full variable domain is KAGVTQTPRYLIKTRGQQVTLSCSPISGHRSVSWYQQTPGQGLQFLFEYFSETQRNKGNFPGRFSGRQFSNSRSEMNVSTLELGDSALYLCASSLGGTASYEQYFGPGTRLTVT.

This clone was counted only a few times. The identical CDR3 is also encoded by other nucleotide sequences in the sample. J is TRBJ1-1 and V is TRBV2; D gene unclear. Germline V gene data show CDR1 as SNHLY and CDR2 as FYNNEI. V was shortened by 4 bases and J by 0 bases, with 6 bases between the two germline ends. The CDR3 spans 13 residues. The DNA for the CDR3 is TGTGCCAGCAGTGGTCAGTTGAACACTGAAGCTTTCTTT. It specifies CASSGQLNTEAFF.

The gene calls are TRBV4-2 and TRBJ2-1, with TRBD2 identical over 9 bases. V shed 4 bases and J 1 base; nucleotides not matched to a gene: 11. Looked up from germline, CDR1 is LGHNA and CDR2 is YNFKEQ. The CDR3 runs 18 residues. CDR3 nucleotide sequence: TGTGCCAGCAGCCGACGCCTTACTCTAGCGGGATCCTACAATGAGCAGTTCTTC. This encodes CASSRRLTLAGSYNEQFF.

The V and J genes are TRBV15 and TRBJ2-1; D is perhaps TRBD2 (6 bases). CDR1 and CDR2 from the germline V gene are LNHNV and YYDKDF (reference sequence). CDR3 length equals 14 residues. Trimming cost V 5 bases and J 0 bases, with 8 bases left between them. The CDR3 DNA is TGTGCCACCAGCGGGGGAGGCTCCTACAATGAGCAGTTCTTC. The encoded protein is CATSGGGSYNEQFF.

This chain joins TRBV29-1 and TRBJ2-5, with D possibly matching TRBD2 (5 bases). This CDR3 comprises 14 residues. V gave up 3 bases and J gave up 3 bases, with 14 bases separating them. From germline, CDR1 is SQVTM and CDR2 ANQGSEA. The CDR3 DNA sequence: TGCAGCGTTGACCAGCGCCGGGGAGAAGAGACCCAGTACTTC. It codes for CSVDQRRGEETQYF.

The chain joins TRBV7-9 to TRBJ1-1; 12 bases are a match to TRBD1. The CDR3 is 17 amino acids. Germline values: CDR1 SEHNR, CDR2 FQNEAQ (reference sequence). V lost 5 bases to trimming and J lost 3 bases; unmatched junction nucleotides: 10. In nucleotides, the CDR3 is TGTGCCAGCAGCCCTGGGACAGGGGGCGGGTGGGACACTGAAGCTTTCTTT. Translated, it gives CASSPGTGGGWDTEAFF.

This clone was recorded only once. The chain has TRBV19 and TRBJ2-2; 15 bases match TRBD2. In germline, CDR1 is LNHDA, CDR2 SQIVND (reference sequence). V trimming: 3 bases; J trimming: 4 bases; junction bases outside the gene matches: 9. This CDR3 is 19 amino acids long. CDR3 residues: CASSMDGGLAGGPTGELFF. CDR3 DNA: TGTGCCAGTAGTATGGATGGGGGACTAGCGGGAGGTCCCACCGGGGAGCTGTTTTTT.

This chain links TRBV5-1 with TRBJ2-5; possibly TRBD2 for D (5 bases). The CDR3 is 14 amino acids. The V end was cut by 0 bases, the J end by 2 bases, with 8 bases between. Germline CDR1 is SGHRS and CDR2 is YFSETQ. The CDR3 nucleotides are TGCGCCAGCAGCTTGGTCGGGGAGCAAGAGACCCAGTACTTC. Its translation: CASSLVGEQETQYF.